This T cell receptor (beta chain) stems from a study of identical twins. Study results and caveats: For out-of-frame alpha sequences shared by twins, low generation probability was in excess.

TCRdb recomputed calls from the 5' RACE reads with MiXCR, one row per CDR3 protein. The sample contains 420,000 or so distinct CDR3 sequences, approximately 17% of which appear only once. This clonotype has at least ten counts. Its antigen is unknown. The sequenced sample was naive T cells sorted from blood. This clonotype originated in a middle-aged man in good health.

The CDR3 region is CASSLERGSGLNTGELFF. The DNA of the CDR3 is TGCGCCAGCAGCTTGGAACGTGGTTCTGGATTGAACACCGGGGAGCTGTTTTTT. This chain uses TRBV5-1 with TRBJ2-2; D gene unclear. Germline lookup yields CDR1 SGHRS and CDR2 YFSETQ. The CDR3 has 18 residues. The germline V and J ends were trimmed by 0 bases and 1 base, with 16 bases remaining between them.